This TCR beta chain originates from a study of T-cell reconstitution after alpha-beta-depleted transplantation in children. This clonotype occurred many times. Trimming cost V 0 bases and J 3 bases, with 14 bases left between them. Germline lookup yields CDR1 LGHNA and CDR2 YNFKEQ. This CDR3 has 17 amino acids. As it was prepared, the TCRbeta library received unique molecular identifiers. TCRdb analysed the PCR reads with MiXCR anew, one entry per CDR3 protein. The table has hundreds of thousands of distinct CDR3 sequences, about 10% seen once; the top ten hold less than 5%. The chain joins TRBV4-2 to TRBJ1-4, with D perhaps matching TRBD1 (6 bases). This TCR came from a human donor who donated a stem cell graft to a child with acute myeloid leukemia. Sequencing was performed on PBMCs from the stem cell graft donor, taken from the stem cell graft. CDR3 nucleotides: TGTGCCAGCAGCCAAGAGGGGGGGGCCACAGCTAATGAAAAACTGTTTTTT. This translates into CASSQEGGATANEKLFF.